This TCR beta chain was identified during a study of T-cell memory formation after mild COVID-19. Findings and limits, study-wide: Contracting clones from day 15 to 85 showed balanced CD4/CD8; later expanders favored CD4+. Certain responding clones were present in pre-infection memory, suggesting participation of cross-reactive memory. Most CD4+ clones that shrank were in CM and EM, while CD8+ ones turned up in EMRA.

Ten or more counts support this clonotype. Its specificity is not known. The 5'RACE method, run with constant-segment primers, produced TCR alpha and TCR beta cDNA libraries (carrying sample barcodes and UMIs). TCRdb fed the 5' RACE reads into MiXCR, producing one record per CDR3 protein. The table shows about 140,000 distinct CDR3 sequences, with 13% to 15% occurring only once. The germline V gene encodes CDR1 MDHEN and CDR2 SYDVKM. The CDR3 sequence is 13 residues long. With 3 bases removed from V and 3 bases from J, the gap between germline ends came to 9 bases. The receptor was isolated from an adult woman who had mild COVID-19 (a few samples of this study predate the infection). Cell type and time point are not known. The V and J genes are TRBV28 and TRBJ2-7; D not resolved. Sequenced material: PBMCs or a T cell subset sorted from them (not recorded which). Here the CDR3 DNA reads TGTGCCAGCAGTTTGCAAGAGCGCTACGAGCAGTACTTC. This sequence encodes CASSLQERYEQYF.